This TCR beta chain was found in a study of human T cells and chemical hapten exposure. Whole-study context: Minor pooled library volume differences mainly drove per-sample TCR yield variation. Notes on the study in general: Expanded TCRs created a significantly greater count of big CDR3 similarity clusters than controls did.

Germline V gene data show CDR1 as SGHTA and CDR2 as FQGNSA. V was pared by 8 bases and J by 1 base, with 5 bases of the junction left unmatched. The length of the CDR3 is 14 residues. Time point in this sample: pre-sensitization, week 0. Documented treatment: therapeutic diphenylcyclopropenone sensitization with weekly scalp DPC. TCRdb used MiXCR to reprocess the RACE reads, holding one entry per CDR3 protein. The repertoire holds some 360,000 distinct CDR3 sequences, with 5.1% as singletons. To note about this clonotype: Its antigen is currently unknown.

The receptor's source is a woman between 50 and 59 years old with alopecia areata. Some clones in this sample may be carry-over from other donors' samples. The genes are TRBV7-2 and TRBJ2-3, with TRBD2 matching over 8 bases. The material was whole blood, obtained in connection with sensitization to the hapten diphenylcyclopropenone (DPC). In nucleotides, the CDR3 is TGTGCCAGCGGGACGACTAGCGGCACAGATACGCAGTATTTT. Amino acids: CASGTTSGTDTQYF.